The 30 T cell receptor beta chains given below trace back to one sample, sequenced in a study of cytomegalovirus exposure and HLA in healthy donors (dated by TCRdb to 2015 to 2018). Library preparation was by the immunoSEQ multiplex PCR assay. For the multiplex PCR, a mixture combining 60 forward primers for TCR Vbeta segments and 13 reverse primers for TCR Jbeta segments was used. TCRdb's version of the immuneACCESS table is confined to in-frame rearrangements and falls short of the full clone set. An unresolved V gene accounts for under half of the shortfall where checked; the remainder is of unknown origin. The sample table holds 85,000 to 130,000 clones, of which about 71% were seen once. Of the sample, about 0.84% falls within the top ten clones. Specimen: PBMCs. The receptors derive from a boy between 10 and 17 years old in good health and CMV-seronegative.

This clone showed up just a few times. The sample carries other DNA sequences with the same CDR3. The CDR3 protein is CASSLDRGADTQYF. The CDR3 bases are TGCGCCAGCAGCTTGGACAGGGGGGCAGATACGCAGTATTTT. The rearrangement uses TRBV5-1 and TRBJ2-3, with TRBD1 matching 8 bases. This CDR3 contains 14 residues. J gave up 4 bases and V 0 bases, and 1 base lay outside the gene matches. CDR1 SGHRS and CDR2 YFSETQ come from the germline V gene.

This clone came up once. The chain carries TRBV28 and TRBJ2-1, with 12 bases fitting TRBD1. Germline V gives CDR1 MDHEN, CDR2 SYDVKM. This CDR3 is built from 16 residues. Unmatched junction bases numbered 5, after V lost 6 bases and J lost 2 bases. The CDR3 here is CASSAGTGGAYNEQFF. CDR3 DNA: TGTGCCAGCAGCGCCGGGACAGGGGGCGCCTACAATGAGCAGTTCTTC.

The chain joins TRBV7-8 to TRBJ1-4; no clear D gene. Trimming took off 1 base at V and 2 bases at J, with 8 bases between the two ends. The CDR3 runs 15 residues. Germline V lookup: CDR1 SGHVS, CDR2 FQNEAQ. The CDR3 DNA reads as TGTGCCAGCAGCTTAGACAGTGGGACTAATGAAAAACTGTTTTTT. This sequence encodes CASSLDSGTNEKLFF.

The chain links TRBV6-1 to TRBJ1-6; D is possibly TRBD1 (5 bases). The V gene lost 4 bases and the J gene lost 6 bases, with 7 bases spanning the gap. Germline V gene data show CDR1 as MNHNS and CDR2 as SASEGT. This CDR3 comprises 13 residues. The CDR3 coding sequence is TGTGCCAGCAGTGGACAGACTAATTCACCCCTCCACTTT. It yields the protein CASSGQTNSPLHF.

The sample holds one count of this clone. The gene calls are TRBV2 and TRBJ2-7, with 8 bases identical to TRBD1. V lost 6 bases to trimming and J lost 7 bases; unmatched junction nucleotides: 5. This CDR3 is 12 amino acids long. Germline values: CDR1 SNHLY, CDR2 FYNNEI. CDR3: CASRRGQEEQYF. CDR3 DNA sequence: TGTGCCAGCAGGAGGGGACAGGAGGAGCAGTACTTC.

The J gene is TRBJ2-7, the V gene TRBV6-5; 9 nucleotides match TRBD1. Germline V CDR1 and CDR2: MNHEY, SVGAGI. The CDR3 runs 15 residues. After removal of 4 bases from V and 5 bases from J, the junction contained 9 bases not matched to a gene. CDR3 in amino acids: CASSSMRQGGDEQYF. For the CDR3, the DNA is TGTGCCAGCAGTTCCATGAGACAGGGGGGAGACGAGCAGTACTTC.

The chain recombines TRBV4-3 with TRBJ2-1; 7 bases map to TRBD2. The V gene's germline CDR1 is LGHNA and CDR2 YSLEER. This CDR3 has 18 residues. V lost 0 bases, J lost 8 bases, and 16 bases stayed unmatched. CDR3 DNA sequence: TGCGCCAGCAGCCAAGAAGAGGGGTGGGCGGGGGTCGAGTATGAGCAGTTCTTC. It specifies CASSQEEGWAGVEYEQFF.

The chain uses TRBV6-5 and TRBJ2-2; TRBD1 matches at 9 bases. The CDR3 extends over 14 amino acids. V was pared by 6 bases and J by 7 bases, with 6 bases of the junction left unmatched. The germline gives CDR1 MNHEY, CDR2 SVGAGI. In nucleotides, the CDR3 is TGTGCCAGCAGAGGGACAGGGTTTGGCGGGGAGCTGTTTTTT. This sequence encodes CASRGTGFGGELFF.

The CDR3 sequence: CASSFDSRGPENSNQPQHF. DNA for the CDR3: TGTGCCAGCAGCTTTGACAGCAGGGGGCCCGAAAATAGCAATCAGCCCCAGCATTTT. The rearrangement links TRBV7-9 to TRBJ1-5, with TRBD1 matching 8 bases. This CDR3 comprises 19 residues. The germline gives CDR1 SEHNR, CDR2 FQNEAQ (reference sequence). Trimming cost V 3 bases and J 0 bases; bases outside gene matches: 13.

The chain employs TRBV7-3 and TRBJ2-3, with 8 bases fitting TRBD2. Germline assignment: CDR1 SGHTA and CDR2 FQGTGA. CDR3 length: 15 amino acids. With 4 bases clipped from V and 4 bases from J, the junction kept 7 bases outside the gene matches. In DNA form, the CDR3 reads TGTGCCAGCAGCTACGGGGGGGCCCCCGCAGATACGCAGTATTTT. Its protein product is CASSYGGAPADTQYF.

The CDR3 here is CASSLVLAGGPAGVTQYF. The CDR3 region has the DNA TGCGCCAGCAGCTTGGTCTTAGCGGGGGGCCCGGCGGGGGTTACGCAGTATTTT. The chain joins TRBV5-1 to TRBJ2-3; TRBD2 agrees at 10 bases. Unmatched junction bases numbered 15, after V lost 0 bases and J lost 8 bases. CDR1 is SGHRS and CDR2 is YFSETQ in the germline V gene. This CDR3 has 18 residues.

This clone was counted only a few times. The chain employs TRBV14 and TRBJ2-1; 7 bases match TRBD1. The CDR3 has 14 residues. Per germline, CDR1 SGHDN and CDR2 FVKESK. Trimming cost V 5 bases and J 1 base; bases outside gene matches: 2. The CDR3: CASSNRGSYNEQFF. The CDR3 region has the DNA TGTGCCAGCAGCAACAGGGGATCCTACAATGAGCAGTTCTTC.

This chain links TRBV4-1 with TRBJ2-7; D remains unclear. The CDR3 is made up of 13 amino acids. Trimming pared 3 bases from V and 5 bases from J, leaving 11 bases between. Germline loops: CDR1 MGHRA, CDR2 YSYEKL. The CDR3 DNA sequence: TGCGCCAGCAGCCACCAACTATGGCACGAGCAGTACTTC. It specifies CASSHQLWHEQYF.

This chain joins TRBV29-1 and TRBJ2-5; possible D gene TRBD1, 6 bases. Germline V gene lookup returns CDR1 SQVTM and CDR2 ANQGSEA. Trimming cost V 8 bases and J 3 bases, with 10 bases left between them. The CDR3 sequence is 11 residues long. CDR3 in amino acids: CSTQGKETQYF. In DNA, the CDR3 is TGCAGCACTCAGGGGAAAGAGACCCAGTACTTC.

V gene TRBV28 combines with J gene TRBJ2-7; the D gene is possibly TRBD2 (6 bases). V shed 8 bases and J shed 5 bases, with 19 bases lying between them. Germline CDR1 MDHEN, CDR2 SYDVKM. The CDR3 contains 14 residues. CDR3 sequence (DNA): TGTGCCAGCGGAGGGACCCTAGGGGACCACGAGCAGTACTTC. Translation: CASGGTLGDHEQYF.

The rearrangement links TRBV28 to TRBJ2-3, with D hard to call. Per germline, CDR1 MDHEN and CDR2 SYDVKM. This CDR3 has 13 residues. Trimming cost V 4 bases and J 1 base, with 6 bases left between them. The CDR3 nucleotides read TGTGCCAGCAGTTCTCCCCGCACAGATACGCAGTATTTT. Its translation is CASSSPRTDTQYF.

This clone was recorded a few times. The V gene is TRBV30, the J gene TRBJ2-7, with 11 bases fitting TRBD2. This CDR3 contains 13 residues. Trimming cost V 7 bases and J 6 bases; bases outside gene matches: 8. Germline values: CDR1 GTSNPN, CDR2 SVGIG (reference sequence). CDR3 loop: CAFRGLAVREQYF. CDR3 sequence (DNA): TGTGCCTTCCGGGGACTAGCGGTTCGCGAGCAGTACTTC.

CDR3 loop: CASTQGTGTSGSLKYF. The CDR3, as DNA: TGCGCCAGCACGCAGGGGACCGGGACTAGCGGGAGTTTGAAGTACTTC. V gene TRBV5-1 combines with J gene TRBJ2-7; 14 positions agree with TRBD2. This CDR3 contains 16 residues. The V segment lost 6 bases and the J segment 11 bases; nucleotides outside the gene matches: 16. Looked up from germline, CDR1 is SGHRS and CDR2 is YFSETQ.

The chain carries TRBV6-5 and TRBJ2-1; D is unresolved. Germline V lookup: CDR1 MNHEY, CDR2 SVGAGI. The length of the CDR3 is 15 residues. Trimming shortened V by 8 bases and J by 2 bases, and 16 bases separated the two germline ends. CDR3 amino acids: CASGGGAVPYNEQFF. In nucleotides, the CDR3 is TGTGCCAGCGGCGGTGGAGCTGTACCCTACAATGAGCAGTTCTTC.

This clone was seen a handful of times. The genes are TRBV11-3 and TRBJ2-7, with D tentatively TRBD1 (6 bases). Trimming shortened V by 1 base and J by 6 bases, and 13 bases separated the two germline ends. Germline loops: CDR1 SGHNT, CDR2 YENEEA. CDR3 length: 14 amino acids. CDR3 loop: CASSLVRFRGEQYF. As DNA, the CDR3 is TGTGCCAGCAGCTTAGTGCGGTTCAGGGGCGAGCAGTACTTC.

The chain carries TRBV5-1 and TRBJ2-5, with a possible D match to TRBD2 (6 bases). The CDR3 contains 13 residues. Germline CDR1 reads SGHRS; CDR2 reads YFSETQ. V shed 3 bases and J shed 7 bases, with 13 bases lying between them. Here the CDR3 reads CASSSGTGGTQYF. CDR3 nucleotide sequence: TGCGCCAGCAGCTCCGGGACTGGAGGGACCCAGTACTTC.

This chain connects TRBV27 to TRBJ2-7; D remains ambiguous. The germline V gene has CDR1 MNHEY and CDR2 SMNVEV (reference sequence). The CDR3 spans 11 residues. V lost 5 bases to trimming and J lost 2 bases, with 4 bases between them. The CDR3: CASSPAYEQYF. The CDR3 region has the DNA TGTGCCAGCAGTCCCGCCTACGAGCAGTACTTC.

V and J are TRBV5-1 and TRBJ1-4; 11 bases are shared with TRBD1. The CDR3 totals 17 residues. CDR1 is SGHRS, CDR2 YFSETQ, per germline. Trimming at V came to 4 bases and at J to 5 bases, leaving 10 bases not matched to a gene. This CDR3 reads CASSPVPGQGGNEKLFF. The CDR3 nucleotides read TGCGCCAGCAGCCCGGTCCCGGGACAGGGGGGGAATGAAAAACTGTTTTTT.

This chain uses TRBV4-1 with TRBJ2-1, with TRBD2 identical over 10 bases. Germline trimming cut 6 bases from V and 2 bases from J; bases unmatched to any gene: 4. The CDR3 length is 15 residues. CDR1 MGHRA and CDR2 YSYEKL come from the germline V gene. CDR3 region: CASSPLAGPYNEQFF. CDR3 coding DNA: TGCGCCAGCAGTCCACTAGCGGGACCCTACAATGAGCAGTTCTTC.

This chain uses TRBV5-1 with TRBJ2-3; D remains unclear. The germline gives CDR1 SGHRS, CDR2 YFSETQ. CDR3 length: 14 residues. V shed 2 bases and J shed 2 bases, with 9 bases lying between them. CDR3 DNA: TGCGCCAGCAGCTTTAATCCCTACACAGATACGCAGTATTTT. This encodes CASSFNPYTDTQYF.

The chain is built from TRBV15 and TRBJ2-6; no clear D. CDR1 and CDR2 from the germline V gene are LNHNV and YYDKDF (reference sequence). Trimming took 1 base from V and 1 from J, leaving 5 bases between them. This CDR3 comprises 15 residues. The CDR3 bases are TGTGCCACCAGCAGAGGGAGATCTGGGGCCAACGTCCTGACTTTC. Amino acid sequence: CATSRGRSGANVLTF.

V and J are TRBV6-6 and TRBJ2-5, with a possible D match to TRBD2 (6 bases). Per the germline V gene, CDR1 is MNHNY and CDR2 is SVGAGI (reference sequence). V was clipped by 7 bases and J by 4 bases, with 19 bases between them. This CDR3 comprises 15 residues. CDR3 DNA sequence: TGTGCCAGCATAAGGTCGGGCGGGATTGGAGAGACCCAGTACTTC. Protein sequence: CASIRSGGIGETQYF.

The chain joins TRBV6-1 to TRBJ1-4; possible D gene TRBD1, 5 bases. CDR1 is MNHNS and CDR2 is SASEGT in the germline V gene. Trimming took 4 bases from V and 7 from J, leaving 16 bases between them. The CDR3 covers 15 residues. The CDR3 spells CASSGGGTYTEKLFF. The CDR3 nucleotides are TGTGCCAGCAGTGGGGGGGGGACCTATACTGAAAAACTGTTTTTT.

The chain has TRBV7-9 and TRBJ1-2; TRBD1 agrees at 10 bases. This CDR3 comprises 14 residues. Looked up from germline, CDR1 is SEHNR and CDR2 is FQNEAQ (reference sequence). The V segment lost 1 base and the J segment 5 bases; nucleotides outside the gene matches: 1. The CDR3 nucleotides read TGTGCCAGCAGCTTAGAGGGACAGGGGTATGGCTACACCTTC. Its protein product is CASSLEGQGYGYTF.

This chain joins TRBV10-3 and TRBJ2-1; D is unclear. The CDR3 length is 12 residues. CDR1 ENHRY and CDR2 SYGVKD come from the germline V gene. V was clipped by 0 bases and J by 8 bases, with 5 bases between them. As DNA, the CDR3 is TGTGCCATCAGTGAGTCGCAGGATGAGCAGTTCTTC. It codes for CAISESQDEQFF.